This T cell receptor beta chain came from a study of blood T cell repertoires in COVID-19. On the study more broadly: COVID-19 samples from acute and convalescent phases originated in the United States, Italy and Spain. PBMCs, B-cell-depleted T cells, or T cells were the source of the cDNA or gDNA that made up the material.

This clone was detected many times. Methods used by the authors: Amplification of reference gene primers provided the estimated nucleated cell counts. Clones were sequenced by immunoSEQ multiplex PCR, and TCRdb holds only the in-frame ones, with some missing. V, J and clone size are taken as reported in that table, and D and trimming were inferred from the DNA itself. The table includes approximately 310,000 clones, around 86% detected once. Material: peripheral blood. The origin of this receptor is a man aged 50-60 years with active or convalescent COVID-19.

CDR3 in amino acids: CASSQESTEETQYF. The CDR3 DNA reads as TGCGCCAGCAGCCAAGAATCAACGGAAGAGACCCAGTACTTC. The chain links TRBV4-1 to TRBJ2-5; D gene uncertain. Germline-derived CDR1 and CDR2 are MGHRA and YSYEKL. V dropped 0 bases and J dropped 3 bases, with 8 bases sitting between them. The CDR3 is 14 residues long.